This TCR beta chain is drawn from a study of blood T cell repertoires in COVID-19. On the study more broadly: In each case, the material was cDNA or gDNA derived from T cells, B-cell-depleted T cells, or PBMCs.

The authors' processing: It was from reference gene primer amplification that nucleated cell counts were estimated. Method: immunoSEQ multiplex PCR; TCRdb's copy keeps in-frame clones and lacks some. That table supplies the V and J calls and clone size; D and trimming were determined from the DNA. The sample holds 150,000 to 200,000 clones, roughly 85% seen once. Cohorts were based on clinical histories the participants reported. The CDR3 runs 15 residues. CDR1 and CDR2 from the germline V gene are SGHNT and YENEEA. Losses at the gene ends were 8 bases for V and 7 bases for J; bases not matched to a gene: 12.

The chain couples TRBV11-3 to TRBJ2-2; 8 nucleotides match TRBD1. The clonotype was recovered from a woman younger than 35 who had recovered from COVID-19. The sequencing sample was made of PBMCs or T cells enriched from blood (not recorded which). The CDR3 protein is CASSRGQGAGGELFF. The CDR3 nucleotides are TGTGCCAGCTCAAGAGGGCAGGGGGCTGGCGGGGAGCTGTTTTTT.